This paragraph reports one T cell receptor (beta chain). Its antigen remains unknown. Template switching, a step in the protocol, added a universal primer site, and cDNA carried unique molecular identifiers. TCRdb re-analysed the 5' RACE reads in MiXCR, keeping a single row per CDR3 protein. The table has 200,000 to 250,000 distinct CDR3 sequences, about 7.3% seen once. This sample was taken from a study of identical twins. Germline V CDR1 and CDR2: SGHRS, YFSETQ. The trim removed 0 bases at V and 3 bases at J, leaving 9 bases unmatched. The CDR3 extends over 17 amino acids. General study findings and limits: Insertions ran lower in abundant cord blood beta clonotypes, though not in memory repertoires.

These data were also filed under a second study, of yellow fever vaccine responses in identical twins.

The sample was memory (CD45RO+) T cells sorted from blood. V usage is TRBV5-1 and J usage is TRBJ2-5, with TRBD2 matching 9 bases. This TCR came from a woman aged 18-30 years in good health. CDR3 sequence reads: CASSLGFSGSLKETQYF. The CDR3 region has the DNA TGCGCCAGCAGCTTGGGTTTTAGCGGGAGTTTGAAAGAGACCCAGTACTTC.